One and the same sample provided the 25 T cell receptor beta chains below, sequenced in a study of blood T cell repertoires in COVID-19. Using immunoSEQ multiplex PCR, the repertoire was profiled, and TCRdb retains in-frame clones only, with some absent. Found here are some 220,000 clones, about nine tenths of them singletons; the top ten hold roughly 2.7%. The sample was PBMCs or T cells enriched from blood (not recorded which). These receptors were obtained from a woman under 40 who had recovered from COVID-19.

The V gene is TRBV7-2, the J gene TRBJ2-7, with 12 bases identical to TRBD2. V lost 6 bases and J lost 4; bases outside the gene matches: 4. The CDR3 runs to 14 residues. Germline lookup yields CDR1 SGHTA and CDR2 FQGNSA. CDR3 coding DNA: TGTGCCAGCAGGGAGACTAGCGGGGGATACGAGCAGTACTTC. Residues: CASRETSGGYEQYF.

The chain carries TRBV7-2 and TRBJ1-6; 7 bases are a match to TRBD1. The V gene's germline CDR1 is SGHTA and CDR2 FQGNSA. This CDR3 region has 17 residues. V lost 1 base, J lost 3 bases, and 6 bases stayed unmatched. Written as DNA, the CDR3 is TGTGCCAGCAGCTTAGATATCTCAGGGGGCTATAATTCACCCCTCCACTTT. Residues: CASSLDISGGYNSPLHF.

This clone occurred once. CDR3 sequence: CASSQIIRTGEYEKLFF. CDR3 nucleotide sequence: TGCGCCAGCAGCCAAATCATACGGACAGGGGAGTACGAAAAACTGTTTTTT. The genes are TRBV4-1 and TRBJ1-4; the match to TRBD1 covers 9 bases. This CDR3 is built from 17 residues. Germline V gene sequence: CDR1 MGHRA, CDR2 YSYEKL. With 2 bases clipped from V and 8 bases from J, the junction kept 12 bases outside the gene matches.

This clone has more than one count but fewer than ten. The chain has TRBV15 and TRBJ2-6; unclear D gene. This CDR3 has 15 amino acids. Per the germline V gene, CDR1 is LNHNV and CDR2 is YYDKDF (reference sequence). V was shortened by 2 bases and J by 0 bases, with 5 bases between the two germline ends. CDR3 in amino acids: CATSRIISGANVLTF. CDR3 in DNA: TGTGCCACCAGCAGAATAATCTCTGGGGCCAACGTCCTGACTTTC.

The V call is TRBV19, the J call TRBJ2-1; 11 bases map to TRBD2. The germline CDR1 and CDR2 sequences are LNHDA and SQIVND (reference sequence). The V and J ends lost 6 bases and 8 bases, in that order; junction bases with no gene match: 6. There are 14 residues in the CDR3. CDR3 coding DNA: TGTGCCAGTAGAACGCTAGCGGGGGGCGATGAGCAGTTCTTC. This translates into CASRTLAGGDEQFF.

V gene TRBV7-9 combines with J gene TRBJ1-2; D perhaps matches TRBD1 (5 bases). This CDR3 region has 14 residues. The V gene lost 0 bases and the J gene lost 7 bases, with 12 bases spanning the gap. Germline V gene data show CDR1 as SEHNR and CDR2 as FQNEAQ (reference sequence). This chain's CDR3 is CASSLAGGEAGYTF. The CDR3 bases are TGTGCCAGCAGCTTAGCGGGGGGAGAGGCTGGCTACACCTTC.

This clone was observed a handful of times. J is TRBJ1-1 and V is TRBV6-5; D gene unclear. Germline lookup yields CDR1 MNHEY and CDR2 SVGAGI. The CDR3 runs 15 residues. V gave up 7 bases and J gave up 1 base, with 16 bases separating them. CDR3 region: CASKNGGSGNTEAFF. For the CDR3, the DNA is TGTGCCAGCAAAAACGGTGGCAGCGGGAACACTGAAGCTTTCTTT.

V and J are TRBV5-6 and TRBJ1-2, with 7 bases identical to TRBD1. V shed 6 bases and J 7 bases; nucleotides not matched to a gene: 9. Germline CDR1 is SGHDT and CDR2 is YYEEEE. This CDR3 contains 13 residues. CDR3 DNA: TGTGCCAGCATCCTATGGTACAGGGGTGGCTACACCTTC. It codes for CASILWYRGGYTF.

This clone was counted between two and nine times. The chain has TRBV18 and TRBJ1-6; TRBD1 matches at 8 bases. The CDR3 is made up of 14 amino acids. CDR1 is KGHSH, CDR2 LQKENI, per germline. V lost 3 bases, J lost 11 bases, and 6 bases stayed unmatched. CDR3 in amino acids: CASSPQGAGTPLHF. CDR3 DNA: TGTGCCAGCTCACCGCAGGGGGCTGGGACACCCCTCCACTTT.

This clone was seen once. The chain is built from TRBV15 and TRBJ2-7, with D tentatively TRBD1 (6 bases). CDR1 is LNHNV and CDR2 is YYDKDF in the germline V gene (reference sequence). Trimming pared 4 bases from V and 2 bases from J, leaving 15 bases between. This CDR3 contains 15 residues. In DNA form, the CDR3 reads TGTGCCACCAGCACCCCGGGACAATACCCCTACGAGCAGTACTTC. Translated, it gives CATSTPGQYPYEQYF.

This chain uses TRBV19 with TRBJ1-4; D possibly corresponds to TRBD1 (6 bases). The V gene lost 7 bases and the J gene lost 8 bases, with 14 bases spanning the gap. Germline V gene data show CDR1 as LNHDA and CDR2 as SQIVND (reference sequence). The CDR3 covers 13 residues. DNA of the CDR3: TGTGCCAGTAATTCGGACAGCTCCGAAAAACTGTTTTTT. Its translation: CASNSDSSEKLFF.

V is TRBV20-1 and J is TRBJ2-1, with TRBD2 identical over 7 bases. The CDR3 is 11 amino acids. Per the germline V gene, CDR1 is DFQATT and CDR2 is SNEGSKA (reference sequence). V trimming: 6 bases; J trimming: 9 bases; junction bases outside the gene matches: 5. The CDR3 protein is CSARTRGEQFF. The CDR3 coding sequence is TGCAGTGCAAGGACTAGGGGTGAGCAGTTCTTC.

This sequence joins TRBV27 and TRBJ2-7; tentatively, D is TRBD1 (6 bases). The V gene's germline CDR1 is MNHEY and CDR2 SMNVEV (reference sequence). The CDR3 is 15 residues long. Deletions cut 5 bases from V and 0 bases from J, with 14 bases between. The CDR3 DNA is TGTGCCAGCAGTCCAACCTCGGACAGCTCCTACGAGCAGTACTTC. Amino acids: CASSPTSDSSYEQYF.

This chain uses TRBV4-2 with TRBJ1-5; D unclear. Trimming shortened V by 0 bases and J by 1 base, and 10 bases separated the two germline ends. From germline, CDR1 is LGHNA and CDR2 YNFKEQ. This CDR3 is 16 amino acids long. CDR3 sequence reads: CASSQDPSVSNQPQHF. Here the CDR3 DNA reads TGTGCCAGCAGCCAAGATCCCAGTGTCAGCAATCAGCCCCAGCATTTT.

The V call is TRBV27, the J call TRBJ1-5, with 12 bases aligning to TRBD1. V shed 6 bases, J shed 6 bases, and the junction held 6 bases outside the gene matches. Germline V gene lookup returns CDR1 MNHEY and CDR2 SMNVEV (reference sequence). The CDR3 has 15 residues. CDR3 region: CASRQGTGGVQPQHF. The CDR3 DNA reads TGTGCCAGCAGACAAGGGACAGGGGGCGTTCAGCCCCAGCATTTT.

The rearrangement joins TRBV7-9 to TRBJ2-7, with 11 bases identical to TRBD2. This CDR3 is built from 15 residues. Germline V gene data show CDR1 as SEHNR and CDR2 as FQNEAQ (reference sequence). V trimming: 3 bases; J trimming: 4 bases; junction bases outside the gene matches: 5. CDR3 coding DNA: TGTGCCAGCAGCTTTAGTCTAGCGGGGGGTTACGAGCAGTACTTC. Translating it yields CASSFSLAGGYEQYF.

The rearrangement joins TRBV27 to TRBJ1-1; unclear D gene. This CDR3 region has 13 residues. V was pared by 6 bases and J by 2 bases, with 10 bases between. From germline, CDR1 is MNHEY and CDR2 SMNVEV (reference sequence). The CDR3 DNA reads TGTGCCAGCAGCCGGGGAGTAAACACTGAAGCTTTCTTT. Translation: CASSRGVNTEAFF.

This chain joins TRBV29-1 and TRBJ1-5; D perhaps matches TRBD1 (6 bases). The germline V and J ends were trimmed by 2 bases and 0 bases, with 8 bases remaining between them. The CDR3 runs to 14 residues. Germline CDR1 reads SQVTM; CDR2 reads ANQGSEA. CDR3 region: CSVETGSSNQPQHF. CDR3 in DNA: TGCAGCGTTGAAACAGGGAGTAGCAATCAGCCCCAGCATTTT.

The CDR3 DNA follows: TGTGCCAGCAGCCACGGACTTGGCACAGATACGCAGTATTTT. This gives the protein CASSHGLGTDTQYF. The J gene is TRBJ2-3, the V gene TRBV14, with D possibly matching TRBD2 (5 bases). The CDR3 has 14 amino acids. Germline values: CDR1 SGHDN, CDR2 FVKESK. V was trimmed by 3 bases and J by 1 base, leaving 8 bases between them.

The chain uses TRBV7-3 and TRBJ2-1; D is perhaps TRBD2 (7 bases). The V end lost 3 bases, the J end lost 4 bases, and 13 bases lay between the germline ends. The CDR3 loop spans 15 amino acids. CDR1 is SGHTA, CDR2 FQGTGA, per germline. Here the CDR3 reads CASSLGGPPYNEQFF. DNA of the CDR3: TGTGCCAGCAGCTTGGGGGGGCCCCCATACAATGAGCAGTTCTTC.

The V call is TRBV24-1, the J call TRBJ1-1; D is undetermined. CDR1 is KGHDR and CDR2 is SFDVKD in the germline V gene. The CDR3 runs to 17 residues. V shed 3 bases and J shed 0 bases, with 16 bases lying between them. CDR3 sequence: CATSDSRTEKMNTEAFF. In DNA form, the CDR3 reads TGTGCCACCAGTGATAGTCGAACAGAAAAGATGAACACTGAAGCTTTCTTT.

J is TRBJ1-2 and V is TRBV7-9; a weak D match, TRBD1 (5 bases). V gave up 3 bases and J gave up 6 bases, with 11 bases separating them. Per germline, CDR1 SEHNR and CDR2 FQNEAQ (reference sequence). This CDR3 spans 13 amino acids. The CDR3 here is CASSFQGRDGYTF. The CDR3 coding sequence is TGTGCCAGCAGCTTTCAGGGCAGGGATGGCTACACCTTC.

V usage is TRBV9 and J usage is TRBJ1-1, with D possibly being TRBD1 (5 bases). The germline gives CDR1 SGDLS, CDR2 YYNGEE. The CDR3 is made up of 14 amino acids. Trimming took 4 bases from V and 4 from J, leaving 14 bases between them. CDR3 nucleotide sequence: TGTGCCAGCAGCCCCGGGCGGGGGGGCACTGAAGCTTTCTTT. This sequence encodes CASSPGRGGTEAFF.

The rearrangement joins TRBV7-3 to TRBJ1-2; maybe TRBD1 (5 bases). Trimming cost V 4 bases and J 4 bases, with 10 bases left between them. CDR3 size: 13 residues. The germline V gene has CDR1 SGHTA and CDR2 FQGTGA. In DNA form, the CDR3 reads TGTGCCAGCAGCTCGGACACCGGCTATGGCTACACCTTC. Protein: CASSSDTGYGYTF. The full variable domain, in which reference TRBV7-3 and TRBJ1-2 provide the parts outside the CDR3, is GAGVSQTPSNKVTEKGKYVELRCDPISGHTALYWYRQSLGQGPEFLIYFQGTGAADDSGLPNDRFFAVRPEGSVSTLKIQRTERGDSAVYLCASSSDTGYGYTFGSGTRLTVV.

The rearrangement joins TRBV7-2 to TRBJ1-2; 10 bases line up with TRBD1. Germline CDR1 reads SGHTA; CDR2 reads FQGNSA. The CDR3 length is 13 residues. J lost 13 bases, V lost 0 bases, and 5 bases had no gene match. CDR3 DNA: TGTGCCAGCAGCTTAGCGGGGACAGGGGTTCTCACCTTC. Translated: CASSLAGTGVLTF.